The 7 T cell receptor beta chains presented below share a single source sample, sequenced in a study of shared clonotypes between healthy human individuals. The method was immunoSEQ multiplex PCR; TCRdb's version includes in-frame clones alone and lacks a portion of them. Among roughly 2.5 million clones, over 85% were seen once, and the ten largest hold around 0.15%. The sample comprised naive CD4+ T cells sorted from blood. Subset here: CD45RA+ positively selected. These TCRs come from a man between 18 and 29 years old in good health.

This chain links TRBV6-5 with TRBJ2-1; D is perhaps TRBD2 (5 bases). Germline loops: CDR1 MNHEY, CDR2 SVGAGI. The germline V and J ends were trimmed by 0 bases and 8 bases, with 17 bases remaining between them. This CDR3 spans 16 amino acids. The DNA for the CDR3 is TGTGCCAGCAGTTACTCGTCTTCTAGCCGAAGGGATGAGCAGTTCTTC. This translates into CASSYSSSSRRDEQFF.

V usage is TRBV18 and J usage is TRBJ1-1; 10 nucleotides match TRBD1. Germline V CDR1 and CDR2: KGHSH, LQKENI. Trimming cost V 0 bases and J 0 bases; bases outside gene matches: 4. The CDR3 runs 17 residues. The CDR3 sequence: CASSPPGQGILNTEAFF. The CDR3 DNA sequence: TGTGCCAGCTCACCACCGGGACAGGGGATACTGAACACTGAAGCTTTCTTT.

V usage is TRBV7-2 and J usage is TRBJ2-3; weak D call: TRBD2 (5 bases). Between the trimmed V and J ends, which lost 6 bases and 3 bases, there was a span of 13 bases. Germline assignment: CDR1 SGHTA and CDR2 FQGNSA. The CDR3 length is 14 residues. The CDR3 loop is CASSYTRATDTQYF. The CDR3 DNA is TGTGCCAGCAGTTATACGCGGGCGACAGATACGCAGTATTTT.

The chain joins TRBV30 to TRBJ2-1; TRBD1 might be the D (6 bases). This CDR3 comprises 17 residues. The V end lost 4 bases, the J end lost 5 bases, and 24 bases lay between the germline ends. The germline CDR1 and CDR2 sequences are GTSNPN and SVGIG (reference sequence). In DNA, the CDR3 is TGTGCCTGGACCCATAAGGGGCAGGGGAGTGGAGACAATGAGCAGTTCTTC. This translates into CAWTHKGQGSGDNEQFF.

The chain carries TRBV30 and TRBJ1-4; 7 bases line up with TRBD1. CDR1 GTSNPN and CDR2 SVGIG come from the germline V gene (reference sequence). There are 15 residues in the CDR3. J was trimmed by 3 bases and V by 6 bases; bases with no gene match: 10. The CDR3 coding sequence is TGTGCCTGCAGCTTCACAGGGGAATCTAATGAAAAACTGTTTTTT. Translation gives CACSFTGESNEKLFF. Variable domain in full (rest from reference TRBV30 and TRBJ1-4): SQTIHQWPATLVQPVGSPLSLECTVEGTSNPNLYWYRQAAGRGLQLLFYSVGIGQISSEVPQNLSASRPQDRQFILSSKKLLLSDSGFYLCACSFTGESNEKLFFGSGTQLSVL.

The chain links TRBV15 to TRBJ2-3, with 7 bases identical to TRBD1. V lost 0 bases, J lost 5 bases, and 11 bases stayed unmatched. This CDR3 is 17 amino acids long. Germline lookup yields CDR1 LNHNV and CDR2 YYDKDF (reference sequence). CDR3 residues: CATSREAKGAGGDTQYF. Here the CDR3 DNA reads TGTGCCACCAGCAGAGAGGCGAAGGGGGCTGGTGGAGATACGCAGTATTTT.

This clone was detected once. J is TRBJ1-3 and V is TRBV9, with 7 bases aligning to TRBD1. V shed 0 bases, J shed 2 bases, and the junction held 2 bases outside the gene matches. The germline V gene encodes CDR1 SGDLS and CDR2 YYNGEE. The CDR3 totals 15 residues. CDR3 residues: CASSVEGAAGNTIYF. CDR3 sequence (DNA): TGTGCCAGCAGCGTAGAGGGGGCTGCTGGAAACACCATATATTTT.